This T cell receptor beta chain was captured in a study of T-cell reconstitution after alpha-beta-depleted transplantation in children. V lost 6 bases and J lost 4; bases outside the gene matches: 5. CDR1 and CDR2 from the germline V gene are SQVTM and ANQGSEA. The CDR3 length is 12 residues. TCRbeta library preparation incorporated unique molecular identifiers. TCRdb itself ran the PCR reads through MiXCR, one entry per CDR3 protein. This sample yields about 230,000 distinct CDR3 sequences, of which around 9.7% are seen a single time; 5% to 5.5% belongs to the top ten. This clonotype was seen many times.

The sample was PBMCs from the stem cell graft donor, taken from the stem cell graft. The TCR sequence derives from a human donor who donated a stem cell graft to a child with SCID. The chain combines TRBV29-1 with TRBJ2-7, with 8 positions matching TRBD1. The chain's CDR3 is CSVTRQGYEQYF. The CDR3 region has the DNA TGCAGCGTAACCAGACAGGGGTACGAGCAGTACTTC.